This TCR beta chain was obtained from a study of early T cells in non-severe SARS-CoV-2 infection. Looking at the study overall: From unsorted whole blood, bulk RNA was sequenced, and the chains remained unpaired.

In this sample, this clonotype turned up many times. As yet, its antigen is unknown. Germline V gene data show CDR1 as LGHDT and CDR2 as YNNKEL (reference sequence). The V end was cut by 1 base, the J end by 1 base, with 8 bases between. CDR3 size: 15 residues. Individual cDNA molecules each received unique molecular identifiers attached to them. TCRdb fed the 5' RACE reads into MiXCR, producing one record per CDR3 protein. The table shows 69,000 or so distinct CDR3 sequences, with around 13% occurring only once. Study observations and caveats: Clonotype matching in VDJdb favored anti-spike CD8 responses and did not capture private and CD4 specificities.

The source of this sequence is an adult who was a healthcare worker with PCR-confirmed SARS-CoV-2 infection or an uninfected control (not recorded which). What was sequenced was whole blood. The rearrangement uses TRBV3-1 and TRBJ1-5; D is unclear. CDR3 in amino acids: CASSQGVGSNQPQHF. The DNA of the CDR3 is TGTGCCAGCAGCCAAGGAGTTGGGAGCAATCAGCCCCAGCATTTT.